This T cell receptor (beta chain) was sequenced in a study of early stage breast cancer tumors. Study results and limitations: Most shared enriched TCRB sequences were commonly generated ones.

The CDR3 has 14 residues. V lost 5 bases to trimming and J lost 7 bases; unmatched junction nucleotides: 10. Per germline, CDR1 SGHRS and CDR2 YFSETQ. Clones were read by immunoSEQ multiplex PCR, and TCRdb kept only the in-frame ones, dropping some. Seen here are approximately 70,000 clones, 75% to 90% observed once, and the top ten hold 4.7%. This clone has just one count. The antigen is unknown. The sample taken for sequencing was blood. This sequence originates from a person in their 40s with breast cancer. V is TRBV5-1 and J is TRBJ1-1; TRBD1 matches at 8 bases. The CDR3 spells CASRDPRTGIEAFF. The CDR3 region has the DNA TGCGCCAGCAGGGACCCGAGGACAGGGATTGAAGCTTTCTTT.